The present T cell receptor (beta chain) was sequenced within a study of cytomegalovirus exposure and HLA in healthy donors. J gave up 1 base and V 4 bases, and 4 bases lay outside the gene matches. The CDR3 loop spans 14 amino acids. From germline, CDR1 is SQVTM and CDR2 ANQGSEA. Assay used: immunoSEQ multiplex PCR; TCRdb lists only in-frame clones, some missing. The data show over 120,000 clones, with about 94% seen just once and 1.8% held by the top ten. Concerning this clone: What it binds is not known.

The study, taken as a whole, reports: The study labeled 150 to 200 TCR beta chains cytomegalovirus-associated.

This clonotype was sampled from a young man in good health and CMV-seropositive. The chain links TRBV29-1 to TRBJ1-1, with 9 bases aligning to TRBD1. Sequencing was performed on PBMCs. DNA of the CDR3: TGCAGCGTTGTACAGGGGGCAAAGAACACTGAAGCTTTCTTT. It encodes CSVVQGAKNTEAFF.